The present T cell receptor (beta chain) was sequenced within a study of blood T cell repertoires in COVID-19. About the research overall: The United States, Italy and Spain were the sources of the acute and convalescent COVID-19 samples. Nucleic acid was either cDNA or gDNA, and it came from T cells, B-cell-depleted T cells, or PBMCs.

The ends were cut back, 1 base at V and 4 bases at J, with 20 bases in the middle. The germline CDR1 and CDR2 sequences are SGDLS and YYNGEE. The CDR3 spans 17 residues. As originally analysed: Reference gene primer amplification yielded estimated nucleated cell counts. The assay was immunoSEQ multiplex PCR, and TCRdb's table has in-frame clones only and misses some. The V and J calls and the clone size are those of that table, but D and trimming were determined from the DNA. Of roughly 290,000 clones detected, about 90% appear once; the ten largest clones hold about 8%. The TCR was taken from a woman between 50 and 59 years old who had recovered from COVID-19. Sequenced input: peripheral blood. The chain joins TRBV9 to TRBJ2-5, with a weak D call TRBD2 (6 bases). In nucleotides, the CDR3 is TGTGCCAGCAGCGTATTAGCGGAGGCGCTACTGGGAGAGACCCAGTACTTC. This codes for CASSVLAEALLGETQYF.